This TCR beta chain was obtained from a study of radiotherapy plus CTLA-4 blockade in lung cancer. Study information: The study recorded objective responses in roughly a sixth of patients and disease control in approximately 29%. Notes on the study in general: Expansion of tumor-derived TCR clones was observed in blood after radiotherapy plus ipilimumab.

The study treated chemo-refractory metastatic non-small-cell lung cancer patients with focal radiation plus ipilimumab CTLA-4 blockade. This CDR3 comprises 16 residues. Looked up from germline, CDR1 is LGHNA and CDR2 is YNFKEQ. V lost 6 bases and J lost 0, with 14 bases in between. The data were produced by immunoSEQ multiplex PCR, yet TCRdb's version contains in-frame clones alone and is incomplete. The sample shows approximately 80,000 clones, over 65% of them seen only once. A note on this clone: Its antigen is currently unknown.

This sample comprised peripheral blood, obtained from a patient treated with radiotherapy plus ipilimumab. This clonotype originated in a human donor with non-small cell lung cancer whose response to radiotherapy plus ipilimumab could not be evaluated. The chain couples TRBV4-2 to TRBJ2-2; maybe TRBD1 (5 bases). The chain's CDR3 is CASSFKQVPNTGELFF. The DNA of the CDR3 is TGTGCCAGCAGTTTTAAACAGGTACCGAACACCGGGGAGCTGTTTTTT.